The 11 T cell receptor beta chains below come from one sample, sequenced in a study of cytomegalovirus exposure and HLA in healthy donors. PCR involved 60 Vbeta and 13 Jbeta primers. Data came from immunoSEQ multiplex PCR; TCRdb stores just in-frame clones and leaves some out. The repertoire has 140,000 to 150,000 clones, roughly 78% of them found once; the top ten carry about 3%. Specimen: PBMCs. These receptors all stem from a man aged 35-49 years in good health and CMV-seropositive.

The chain combines TRBV5-1 with TRBJ1-5; a weak D match, TRBD1 (6 bases). The CDR3 runs 15 residues. The germline V gene has CDR1 SGHRS and CDR2 YFSETQ. V lost 0 bases to trimming and J lost 7 bases, with 14 bases between them. CDR3 region: CASSLDPGEGQPQHF. For the CDR3, the DNA is TGCGCCAGCAGCTTGGACCCAGGGGAGGGACAGCCCCAGCATTTT.

The rearrangement uses TRBV6-5 and TRBJ2-7, with a weak D call TRBD1 (5 bases). The CDR3 sequence is 16 residues long. Germline V gene sequence: CDR1 MNHEY, CDR2 SVGAGI. V dropped 0 bases and J dropped 5 bases, with 17 bases sitting between them. The CDR3 loop is CASSYSNQGRIHEQYF. CDR3 DNA: TGTGCCAGCAGTTACTCGAACCAGGGTCGTATACACGAGCAGTACTTC.

The genes are TRBV5-1 and TRBJ2-5, with D unresolved. The V end was cut by 0 bases, the J end by 2 bases, with 11 bases between. Germline V gives CDR1 SGHRS, CDR2 YFSETQ. The CDR3 extends over 15 amino acids. Written as DNA, the CDR3 is TGCGCCAGCAGCTTGGTGCCAGGAACACAAGAGACCCAGTACTTC. It codes for CASSLVPGTQETQYF.

The rearrangement uses TRBV6-5 and TRBJ2-7; 10 bases agree with TRBD2. After removal of 7 bases from V and 4 bases from J, the junction contained 10 bases not matched to a gene. The CDR3 runs 15 residues. CDR1 is MNHEY, CDR2 SVGAGI, per germline. CDR3 DNA: TGTGCCAGCACCTCCCAAGCTAGCGGGAGTTACGAGCAGTACTTC. Its protein product is CASTSQASGSYEQYF.

This sequence joins TRBV30 and TRBJ1-5; 11 bases fit TRBD1. In germline, CDR1 is GTSNPN, CDR2 SVGIG (reference sequence). The CDR3 contains 15 residues. V trimming: 2 bases; J trimming: 11 bases; junction bases outside the gene matches: 11. The CDR3: CAWSPRTGGFMAQHF. CDR3 coding DNA: TGTGCCTGGAGTCCACGGACAGGGGGCTTTATGGCCCAGCATTTT.

The chain couples TRBV29-1 to TRBJ2-4; TRBD1 might be the D (6 bases). V was trimmed by 7 bases and J by 0 bases, leaving 13 bases between them. The CDR3 has 14 amino acids. CDR1 is SQVTM and CDR2 is ANQGSEA in the germline V gene. CDR3 in DNA: TGCAGCGCCCGGACAGACCTAGCCAAAAACATTCAGTACTTC. This codes for CSARTDLAKNIQYF.

V gene TRBV4-3 combines with J gene TRBJ2-4; 8 bases are shared with TRBD2. This CDR3 is 17 amino acids long. Germline trimming cut 0 bases from V and 1 base from J; bases unmatched to any gene: 5. Germline CDR1 and CDR2: LGHNA and YSLEER. The CDR3 coding sequence is TGCGCCAGCAGCCAAGATCCGGGAGGGGGGGCCAAAAACATTCAGTACTTC. This sequence encodes CASSQDPGGGAKNIQYF.

The gene calls are TRBV10-3 and TRBJ2-1, with 7 bases lining up with TRBD2. The J segment lost 2 bases and the V segment lost 2 bases, leaving 9 bases of the junction unmatched. Per germline, CDR1 ENHRY and CDR2 SYGVKD. The CDR3 consists of 17 residues. For the CDR3, the DNA is TGTGCCATCAGTGAGGGCCCGGTTGGGGGGGCCTACAATGAGCAGTTCTTC. Protein product: CAISEGPVGGAYNEQFF.

The chain employs TRBV6-5 and TRBJ2-2; the match to TRBD1 covers 7 bases. CDR1 is MNHEY and CDR2 is SVGAGI in the germline V gene. V was clipped by 5 bases and J by 5 bases; unmatched bases: 8. The CDR3 has 15 residues. CDR3 sequence: CASSLLGTATGELFF. Written as DNA, the CDR3 is TGTGCCAGCAGTCTCTTGGGGACAGCAACCGGGGAGCTGTTTTTT.

V and J are TRBV10-3 and TRBJ1-1; D is unresolved. This CDR3 has 15 residues. Germline lookup yields CDR1 ENHRY and CDR2 SYGVKD. Between the trimmed V and J ends, which lost 6 bases and 0 bases, there was a span of 14 bases. The CDR3: CAISLSLGLNTEAFF. The CDR3, as DNA: TGTGCCATCAGCCTCTCTCTCGGTCTGAACACTGAAGCTTTCTTT.

The chain employs TRBV28 and TRBJ2-1; the match to TRBD2 covers 11 bases. With 6 bases clipped from V and 4 bases from J, the junction kept 17 bases outside the gene matches. CDR3 length: 19 amino acids. Germline V gives CDR1 MDHEN, CDR2 SYDVKM. The CDR3 DNA reads TGTGCCAGCAGCACTCCAATGGGACTAGCGGAAGTGGTGTACAATGAGCAGTTCTTC. As protein: CASSTPMGLAEVVYNEQFF.